A selection of T cell receptor beta chains follows, all from one sample in a study of Ad26.COV2.S vaccination and SARS-CoV-2 variants. Generated by immunoSEQ multiplex PCR, the TCRdb table keeps only in-frame clones and is missing some. The sample carries 400,000 to 500,000 clones, 89% recorded once. Specimen: peripheral blood, collected in a trial of Ad26.COV2.S vaccine versus placebo. The receptors originated from a person between 18 and 65 years old who received the Ad26.COV2.S COVID-19 vaccine or a placebo. CDR3s include the opening cysteine and the closing phenylalanine or tryptophan. D genes are given only for firm matches. Size is omitted from some rows. Given values are once, few, many or a class for expanded clones.

D gene: NA
clone size: once
V gene: TRBV2
J gene: TRBJ2-7
CDR3 protein: CASGAGHISYEQYF
CDR3 DNA: TGTGCCAGCGGGGCGGGACACATCTCCTACGAGCAGTACTTC

D gene: NA
clone size: NA
V gene: TRBV2
J gene: TRBJ2-5
CDR3 protein: CASRAQTGGTQYF
CDR3 DNA: TGTGCCAGCAGAGCCCAGACAGGAGGGACCCAGTACTTC

D gene: TRBD2
clone size: NA
V gene: TRBV2
J gene: TRBJ2-5
CDR3 protein: CASSEVASGNRYQETQYF
CDR3 DNA: TGTGCCAGCAGTGAAGTTGCTAGCGGGAACAGGTACCAAGAGACCCAGTACTTC

D gene: NA
clone size: NA
V gene: TRBV5-6
J gene: TRBJ1-1
CDR3 protein: CASRGMDSEAFF
CDR3 DNA: TGTGCCAGCAGGGGGATGGACAGCGAAGCTTTCTTT

D gene: TRBD2
clone size: NA
V gene: TRBV24-1
J gene: TRBJ2-1
CDR3 protein: CATSDLSGRGNEQFF
CDR3 DNA: TGTGCCACCAGTGATTTGAGCGGGAGGGGCAATGAGCAGTTCTTC

D gene: NA
clone size: NA
V gene: TRBV19
J gene: TRBJ1-2
CDR3 protein: CASNWGLNYGYTF
CDR3 DNA: TGTGCCAGTAACTGGGGGCTTAACTATGGCTACACCTTC

D gene: NA
clone size: NA
V gene: TRBV2
J gene: TRBJ1-1
CDR3 protein: CASSERYLLNTEAFF
CDR3 DNA: TGTGCCAGCAGTGAAAGGTATCTGCTGAACACTGAAGCTTTCTTT

D gene: NA
clone size: NA
V gene: TRBV6-2/TRBV6-3
J gene: TRBJ2-7
CDR3 protein: CASSPPGQGTSEQYF
CDR3 DNA: TGTGCCAGCAGTCCCCCCGGGCAGGGCACGAGCGAGCAGTACTTC

D gene: NA
clone size: once
V gene: TRBV19
J gene: TRBJ1-4
CDR3 protein: CASSILTGRTNEKLFF
CDR3 DNA: TGTGCCAGTAGTATTTTAACAGGGAGGACTAATGAAAAACTGTTTTTT

D gene: NA
clone size: NA
V gene: TRBV5-1
J gene: TRBJ2-5
CDR3 protein: CASSLEGRQTQYF
CDR3 DNA: TGCGCCAGCTCCTTGGAGGGGCGCCAGACCCAGTACTTC

D gene: NA
clone size: NA
V gene: TRBV3-1/TRBV3-2
J gene: TRBJ1-5
CDR3 protein: CASSRGRTDQPQHF
CDR3 DNA: TGTGCCAGCAGCCGTGGAAGGACTGATCAGCCCCAGCATTTT

D gene: NA
clone size: NA
V gene: TRBV20-1
J gene: TRBJ2-3
CDR3 protein: CSAPLEDTQYF
CDR3 DNA: TGCAGTGCCCCCCTCGAGGATACGCAGTATTTT

D gene: NA
clone size: NA
V gene: TRBV5-1
J gene: TRBJ2-3
CDR3 protein: CASSGWDTTRADTQYF
CDR3 DNA: TGCGCCAGCAGCGGGTGGGACACCACCCGCGCAGATACGCAGTATTTT

D gene: TRBD2
clone size: NA
V gene: TRBV9
J gene: TRBJ2-1
CDR3 protein: CASSAGTSFYNEQFF
CDR3 DNA: TGTGCCAGCAGCGCCGGGACTAGTTTTTACAATGAGCAGTTCTTC

D gene: TRBD2
clone size: NA
V gene: TRBV23-1
J gene: TRBJ2-5
CDR3 protein: CASSRSSSGRTETQYF
CDR3 DNA: TGCGCCAGCAGTCGCTCGTCTAGCGGGAGGACAGAGACCCAGTACTTC

D gene: NA
clone size: NA
V gene: TRBV28
J gene: TRBJ1-2
CDR3 protein: CASSSLFNYGYTF
CDR3 DNA: TGTGCCAGCAGTTCCCTCTTTAACTATGGCTACACCTTC

D gene: NA
clone size: NA
V gene: TRBV5-1
J gene: TRBJ1-4
CDR3 protein: CASSLWRQGNEKLFF
CDR3 DNA: TGCGCCAGCAGCTTGTGGAGGCAGGGGAATGAAAAACTGTTTTTT

D gene: NA
clone size: NA
V gene: TRBV6-5
J gene: TRBJ1-2
CDR3 protein: CASRPPGRINGYTF
CDR3 DNA: TGTGCCAGCAGACCTCCGGGACGAATTAATGGCTACACCTTC

D gene: NA
clone size: NA
V gene: TRBV7-2
J gene: TRBJ1-1
CDR3 protein: CASSPTPLDRNTEAFF
CDR3 DNA: TGTGCCAGCAGTCCTACCCCCCTAGACAGGAACACTGAAGCTTTCTTT

D gene: TRBD1
clone size: NA
V gene: TRBV5-6
J gene: TRBJ1-6
CDR3 protein: CASSEPRGPSNSPLHF
CDR3 DNA: TGTGCCAGCAGCGAACCCAGGGGGCCGTCTAATTCACCCCTCCACTTT

D gene: NA
clone size: NA
V gene: TRBV7-2
J gene: TRBJ2-7
CDR3 protein: CASSLRTSSYEQYF
CDR3 DNA: TGTGCCAGCAGCCTCCGGACATCCTCCTACGAGCAGTACTTC

D gene: NA
clone size: NA
V gene: TRBV7-9
J gene: TRBJ2-2
CDR3 protein: CASSVPPSGELFF
CDR3 DNA: TGTGCCAGCAGCGTACCTCCCTCCGGGGAGCTGTTTTTT

D gene: NA
clone size: NA
V gene: TRBV4-1
J gene: TRBJ2-1
CDR3 protein: CASSRTGARDEQFF
CDR3 DNA: TGCGCCAGCAGCAGAACGGGGGCGCGGGATGAGCAGTTCTTC

D gene: NA
clone size: NA
V gene: TRBV6-2/TRBV6-3
J gene: TRBJ2-5
CDR3 protein: CASSGGTQYF
CDR3 DNA: TGTGCCAGCAGTGGGGGGACCCAGTACTTC

D gene: NA
clone size: NA
V gene: TRBV18
J gene: TRBJ2-7
CDR3 protein: CASSGASYEQYF
CDR3 DNA: TGTGCCAGCTCAGGGGCCTCCTACGAGCAGTACTTC

D gene: TRBD1
clone size: NA
V gene: TRBV15
J gene: TRBJ1-1
CDR3 protein: CATSRERPGQDDPNTEAFF
CDR3 DNA: TGTGCCACCAGCAGAGAAAGGCCGGGACAGGACGACCCGAACACTGAAGCTTTCTTT

D gene: NA
clone size: NA
V gene: TRBV4-3
J gene: TRBJ1-5
CDR3 protein: CASSQSGWSNQPQHF
CDR3 DNA: TGCGCCAGCAGCCAATCCGGCTGGAGCAATCAGCCCCAGCATTTT

D gene: TRBD1
clone size: NA
V gene: TRBV7-2
J gene: TRBJ1-6
CDR3 protein: CASSLEFTGVGSPLHF
CDR3 DNA: TGTGCCAGCAGCTTAGAGTTCACAGGGGTTGGTTCACCCCTCCACTTT

D gene: NA
clone size: NA
V gene: TRBV5-5
J gene: TRBJ2-5
CDR3 protein: CASSLGPGKETQYF
CDR3 DNA: TGTGCCAGCAGCTTGGGTCCGGGTAAAGAGACCCAGTACTTC

D gene: TRBD1
clone size: NA
V gene: TRBV7-8
J gene: TRBJ2-7
CDR3 protein: CASSSGQYYEQYF
CDR3 DNA: TGTGCCAGCAGCTCGGGACAGTACTACGAGCAGTACTTC

D gene: TRBD1
clone size: NA
V gene: TRBV7-2
J gene: TRBJ1-2
CDR3 protein: CASSLDGTVNYGYTF
CDR3 DNA: TGTGCCAGCAGCTTAGATGGGACAGTGAACTATGGCTACACCTTC

D gene: TRBD1
clone size: NA
V gene: TRBV10-3
J gene: TRBJ1-5
CDR3 protein: CAISPGTGMRPQHF
CDR3 DNA: TGTGCCATCAGCCCCGGGACAGGTATGCGGCCCCAGCATTTT

D gene: NA
clone size: NA
V gene: TRBV5-6
J gene: TRBJ1-3
CDR3 protein: CASTSWQGGNTIYF
CDR3 DNA: TGTGCCAGCACCTCGTGGCAGGGTGGAAACACCATATATTTT

D gene: NA
clone size: NA
V gene: TRBV19
J gene: TRBJ2-7
CDR3 protein: CASSQLGGDYEQYF
CDR3 DNA: TGTGCCAGTAGCCAATTGGGGGGCGACTACGAGCAGTACTTC

D gene: NA
clone size: NA
V gene: TRBV4-3
J gene: TRBJ2-2
CDR3 protein: CASSQVVQQVDTGELFF
CDR3 DNA: TGCGCCAGCAGCCAAGTGGTCCAACAGGTGGACACCGGGGAGCTGTTTTTT

D gene: NA
clone size: NA
V gene: TRBV14
J gene: TRBJ2-3
CDR3 protein: CASRQTNTDTQYF
CDR3 DNA: TGTGCCAGCCGCCAAACCAACACAGATACGCAGTATTTT

D gene: NA
clone size: NA
V gene: TRBV7-2
J gene: TRBJ1-6
CDR3 protein: CASSFLQGDNSPLHF
CDR3 DNA: TGTGCCAGCAGCTTTCTACAAGGGGATAATTCACCCCTCCACTTT

D gene: TRBD1
clone size: NA
V gene: TRBV7-2
J gene: TRBJ1-1
CDR3 protein: CASSFGQGTEAFF
CDR3 DNA: TGTGCCAGCAGCTTCGGACAGGGAACTGAAGCTTTCTTT

D gene: NA
clone size: once
V gene: TRBV6-5
J gene: TRBJ2-6
CDR3 protein: CATEGSHSGANVLTF
CDR3 DNA: TGTGCCACGGAGGGCTCCCACTCTGGGGCCAACGTCCTGACTTTC

D gene: NA
clone size: NA
V gene: TRBV7-3
J gene: TRBJ2-6
CDR3 protein: CASQRGTGANVLTF
CDR3 DNA: TGTGCCAGCCAGAGGGGGACTGGGGCCAACGTCCTGACTTTC

D gene: TRBD1
clone size: NA
V gene: TRBV27
J gene: TRBJ1-1
CDR3 protein: CASGGTGYFAFF
CDR3 DNA: TGTGCCAGCGGGGGGACAGGGTATTTCGCTTTCTTT

D gene: NA
clone size: NA
V gene: TRBV2
J gene: TRBJ2-7
CDR3 protein: CASSIQVGKEQYF
CDR3 DNA: TGTGCCAGCAGTATACAGGTGGGGAAGGAGCAGTACTTC

D gene: TRBD1
clone size: NA
V gene: TRBV11-2
J gene: TRBJ1-2
CDR3 protein: CASSLGTGATDYTF
CDR3 DNA: TGTGCCAGCAGCTTAGGGACAGGGGCGACCGACTACACCTTC

D gene: TRBD2
clone size: NA
V gene: TRBV7-9
J gene: TRBJ2-5
CDR3 protein: CASSSFRTSGQETQYF
CDR3 DNA: TGTGCCAGCAGCTCCTTTCGGACTAGCGGCCAAGAGACCCAGTACTTC

D gene: NA
clone size: NA
V gene: TRBV24-1
J gene: TRBJ1-1
CDR3 protein: CATSDQGPNTEAFF
CDR3 DNA: TGTGCCACCAGTGATCAGGGCCCGAACACTGAAGCTTTCTTT

D gene: TRBD1
clone size: NA
V gene: TRBV4-2
J gene: TRBJ2-4
CDR3 protein: CASSQRTGINIQYF
CDR3 DNA: TGTGCCAGCAGCCAAAGGACAGGGATAAACATTCAGTACTTC